These 11 T cell receptor beta chains share one sample of origin, sequenced in a study of radiation and T cells in renal cell carcinoma. Data came from immunoSEQ multiplex PCR; TCRdb stores just in-frame clones and leaves some out. The sample has around 140,000 clones, around 88% seen once. Specified time point: blood 4 weeks post-SBRT, at nephrectomy. Stated treatment: 15 Gy SBRT to primary tumor, nephrectomy 4 weeks later. This material consisted of blood, taken from a patient whose treatment included radiotherapy and nephrectomy. Receptors were obtained from a woman aged 45-60 years with renal cell carcinoma.

This sequence joins TRBV6-5 and TRBJ2-7, with TRBD1 matching 7 bases. With 6 bases clipped from V and 0 bases from J, the junction kept 5 bases outside the gene matches. The germline gives CDR1 MNHEY, CDR2 SVGAGI. CDR3 size: 14 residues. CDR3 region: CASRGQQSSYEQYF. CDR3 nucleotides: TGTGCCAGCAGGGGACAGCAGAGCTCCTACGAGCAGTACTTC.

CDR3 protein: CAWSESMNTEAFF. The CDR3 nucleotides are TGTGCCTGGAGTGAGAGCATGAACACTGAAGCTTTCTTT. The rearrangement joins TRBV30 to TRBJ1-1; no clear D gene. V lost 1 base to trimming and J lost 0 bases, with 6 bases between them. In germline, CDR1 is GTSNPN, CDR2 SVGIG (reference sequence). The CDR3 sequence is 13 residues long.

Here the CDR3 reads CATSRGQGEGEKLFF. The CDR3 DNA reads as TGTGCCACCAGCAGAGGACAGGGGGAGGGAGAAAAACTGTTTTTT. The genes are TRBV15 and TRBJ1-4; TRBD1 agrees at 9 bases. The junction had 5 bases not matched to a gene; V was cut back by 1 base and J by 8 bases. From germline, CDR1 is LNHNV and CDR2 YYDKDF (reference sequence). This CDR3 has 15 residues.

The chain employs TRBV6-1 and TRBJ1-2; TRBD1 agrees at 7 bases. The CDR3 has 14 amino acids. Germline CDR1 reads MNHNS; CDR2 reads SASEGT. V was pared by 10 bases and J by 2 bases, with 10 bases of the junction left unmatched. The CDR3 bases are TGTGCCACCCTACGACAGGGAACCAACTATGGCTACACCTTC. Protein sequence: CATLRQGTNYGYTF.

The gene calls are TRBV9 and TRBJ2-2; D ambiguous. Germline assignment: CDR1 SGDLS and CDR2 YYNGEE. The V end was cut by 0 bases, the J end by 3 bases, with 6 bases between. The CDR3 loop spans 14 amino acids. CDR3 region: CASSVVGYTGELFF. CDR3 nucleotides: TGTGCCAGCAGCGTAGTCGGTTACACCGGGGAGCTGTTTTTT.

The chain is built from TRBV18 and TRBJ1-5; D ambiguous. V lost 2 bases and J 5 bases, leaving 7 bases between the germline ends. Germline V gene data show CDR1 as KGHSH and CDR2 as LQKENI. The CDR3 sequence is 13 residues long. The CDR3 DNA reads as TGTGCCAGCTCACCAATGGACGATCAGCCCCAGCATTTT. Translation: CASSPMDDQPQHF.

The chain couples TRBV27 to TRBJ2-7; 12 bases agree with TRBD2. This CDR3 region has 15 residues. With 10 bases clipped from V and 7 bases from J, the junction kept 14 bases outside the gene matches. The germline V gene has CDR1 MNHEY and CDR2 SMNVEV (reference sequence). Here the CDR3 DNA reads TGTGCCACCCGGCGAGGACTAGCGGGGTTCGGAGAGCAGTACTTC. It encodes CATRRGLAGFGEQYF.

The gene calls are TRBV19 and TRBJ2-2, with D possibly matching TRBD2 (5 bases). Germline CDR1 LNHDA, CDR2 SQIVND (reference sequence). Trimming stripped 8 bases from V and 0 bases from J, with 10 bases between. The CDR3 sequence is 14 residues long. CDR3 in amino acids: CASSGFANTGELFF. In DNA, the CDR3 is TGTGCCAGTTCGGGATTCGCGAACACCGGGGAGCTGTTTTTT.

This clone showed up just once. The rearrangement joins TRBV6-5 to TRBJ1-2, with 7 nucleotides matching TRBD1. The CDR3 totals 13 residues. Unmatched junction bases numbered 10, after V lost 7 bases and J lost 8 bases. Per the germline V gene, CDR1 is MNHEY and CDR2 is SVGAGI. The CDR3 is CASTPTGVAGYTF. CDR3 bases: TGTGCCAGCACGCCCACAGGGGTGGCGGGCTACACCTTC.

This rearrangement joins TRBV4-3 to TRBJ2-3, with D tentatively TRBD2 (6 bases). Trimming took 4 bases from V and 3 from J, leaving 20 bases between them. The CDR3 is 17 residues long. Per the germline V gene, CDR1 is LGHNA and CDR2 is YSLEER. CDR3 region: CASSRQSSERTTDTQYF. CDR3 sequence (DNA): TGCGCCAGCAGCCGACAGTCTAGCGAGAGGACGACAGATACGCAGTATTTT.

The chain is built from TRBV10-3 and TRBJ2-6, with 8 bases aligning to TRBD1. CDR3 length: 15 amino acids. V dropped 5 bases and J dropped 2; count of bases not matched to a gene: 2. CDR1 ENHRY and CDR2 SYGVKD come from the germline V gene. CDR3 loop: CAISQGAAGANVLTF. The CDR3 coding sequence is TGTGCCATCAGTCAGGGGGCGGCTGGGGCCAACGTCCTGACTTTC.